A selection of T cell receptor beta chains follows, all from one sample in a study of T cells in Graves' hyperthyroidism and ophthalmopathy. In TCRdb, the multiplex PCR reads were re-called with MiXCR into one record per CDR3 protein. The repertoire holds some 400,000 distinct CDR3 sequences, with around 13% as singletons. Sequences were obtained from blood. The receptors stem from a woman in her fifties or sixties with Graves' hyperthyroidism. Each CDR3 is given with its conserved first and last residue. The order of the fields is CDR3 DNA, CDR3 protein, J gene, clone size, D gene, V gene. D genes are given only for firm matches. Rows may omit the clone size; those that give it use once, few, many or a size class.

DNA: TGTGCCATCCAGGGACAGGGGGAAGAGACCCAGTACTTC
CDR3: CAIQGQGEETQYF
J: TRBJ2-5
size: many
D: TRBD1
V: TRBV28

DNA: TGCGCCAGCAGTGAGTCGGGCCCTGGACTAGTGGATTACAATGAGCAGTTCTTC
CDR3: CASSESGPGLVDYNEQFF
J: TRBJ2-1
size: -
D: TRBD2
V: TRBV10-2

DNA: TGTGCCAGCAGTGAGCGGGGACAGGGGGACGTCGGGGAGCTGTTTTTT
CDR3: CASSERGQGDVGELFF
J: TRBJ2-2
size: few
D: TRBD1
V: TRBV6-1

DNA: TGCAGTGCTCCCAGTGATGGGGAGACCCAGTACTTC
CDR3: CSAPSDGETQYF
J: TRBJ2-5
size: -
D: -
V: TRBV20-1

DNA: TGCAGTGCTAGAGACCCAGCGGGAGTTTACGAGCAGTACTTC
CDR3: CSARDPAGVYEQYF
J: TRBJ2-7
size: -
D: TRBD2
V: TRBV20-1

DNA: TGTGCCAGCAGACTTACGGGAGGGCCCAGGCGCGAGCAGTACTTC
CDR3: CASRLTGGPRREQYF
J: TRBJ2-7
size: -
D: TRBD2
V: TRBV5-5

DNA: TGTGCCAGCAGTAGAGAAGACGGTGAGACCCAGTACTTC
CDR3: CASSREDGETQYF
J: TRBJ2-5
size: many
D: -
V: TRBV2

DNA: TGCGCCAGCAGCTTGGGGGGACGTCCGGAGACCCAGTACTTC
CDR3: CASSLGGRPETQYF
J: TRBJ2-5
size: -
D: -
V: TRBV5-1

DNA: TGTGCCAGCAGCCAAGATACGACAGGGGGCGAGCAGTACTTC
CDR3: CASSQDTTGGEQYF
J: TRBJ2-7
size: -
D: TRBD1
V: TRBV3-1

DNA: TGTGCCAGCAGGGGTGGGACTAGCGGGACATATGAGCAGTTCTTC
CDR3: CASRGGTSGTYEQFF
J: TRBJ2-1
size: many
D: TRBD2
V: TRBV28

DNA: TGCAGCGTTGTGGTGGAGGGGGGAGCGGCAGATACGCAGTATTTT
CDR3: CSVVVEGGAADTQYF
J: TRBJ2-3
size: -
D: -
V: TRBV29-1

DNA: TGCGCCAGCAGCTTAGTTGGTACGCTTGGCACAGATACGCAGTATTTT
CDR3: CASSLVGTLGTDTQYF
J: TRBJ2-3
size: many
D: -
V: TRBV5-1

DNA: TGCGCCAGCAGACTCTCCGGGACTAGCGGCTACAATGAGCAGTTCTTC
CDR3: CASRLSGTSGYNEQFF
J: TRBJ2-1
size: many
D: TRBD2
V: TRBV5-1

DNA: TGCGCCAGCAGTCCCCGGGACAACACCCCCTACGAGCAGTACTTC
CDR3: CASSPRDNTPYEQYF
J: TRBJ2-7
size: few
D: -
V: TRBV10-1

DNA: TGTGCCAGCAGTGAAGCCGGACTAGCGGTCCCCTCAACAGATACGCAGTATTTT
CDR3: CASSEAGLAVPSTDTQYF
J: TRBJ2-3
size: many
D: TRBD2
V: TRBV2

DNA: TGTGCCAGCAGCGTAGAGGGGGCGAACACTGAAGCTTTCTTT
CDR3: CASSVEGANTEAFF
J: TRBJ1-1
size: many
D: TRBD1
V: TRBV9

DNA: TGTGCCAGCAGCCGTTTTTGGGTGGGGAGCTCCTACGAGCAGTACTTC
CDR3: CASSRFWVGSSYEQYF
J: TRBJ2-7
size: few
D: -
V: TRBV7-9

DNA: TGTGCCAGCAGTGAATCCCCGGACTTTGGAAACACCATATATTTT
CDR3: CASSESPDFGNTIYF
J: TRBJ1-3
size: -
D: -
V: TRBV6-1

DNA: TGCAGTGCTAGAATAGCGGTACAAGAGACCCAGTACTTC
CDR3: CSARIAVQETQYF
J: TRBJ2-5
size: many
D: -
V: TRBV20-1

DNA: TGTGCCAGCAGCCTCCATGTGGATACGCAGTATTTT
CDR3: CASSLHVDTQYF
J: TRBJ2-3
size: many
D: -
V: TRBV11-3

DNA: TGTGCCAGCAGTTATCGTAGCTCTGGGGCCAACGTCCTGACTTTC
CDR3: CASSYRSSGANVLTF
J: TRBJ2-6
size: many
D: -
V: TRBV6-5

DNA: TGTGCCAGCAGTATAGGGGGGGCTCCCCAATCACAGCCCCAGCATTTT
CDR3: CASSIGGAPQSQPQHF
J: TRBJ1-5
size: -
D: -
V: TRBV9

DNA: TGTGCCAGCAGTCCGGGGGGGCAGATTAATGAAAAACTGTTTTTT
CDR3: CASSPGGQINEKLFF
J: TRBJ1-4
size: few
D: -
V: TRBV28

DNA: TGTGCCAGCAGTGAAGCGGCAGGGCATCGCCTGGAGACCCAGTACTTC
CDR3: CASSEAAGHRLETQYF
J: TRBJ2-5
size: many
D: -
V: TRBV6-1

DNA: TGTGCCTGCACCGAAACGAATAATTCACCCCTCCACTTT
CDR3: CACTETNNSPLHF
J: TRBJ1-6
size: -
D: -
V: TRBV19

DNA: TGTGCCAGCAGCCATTGGGACAGCTACCTCCCTTATGGCTACACCTTC
CDR3: CASSHWDSYLPYGYTF
J: TRBJ1-2
size: many
D: TRBD1
V: TRBV3-1

DNA: TGTGCCAGCAGTTTAGCTTTGGGGGATACGCAGTATTTT
CDR3: CASSLALGDTQYF
J: TRBJ2-3
size: many
D: -
V: TRBV12-3/TRBV12-4

DNA: TGTGCCAGCAGCCCGGGACTAGCGGGATCGGCCGGGGAGCTGTTTTTT
CDR3: CASSPGLAGSAGELFF
J: TRBJ2-2
size: once
D: TRBD2
V: TRBV13

DNA: TGTGCCAGCAGCCAAGTGCCCGACAGCACCTACGAGCAGTACTTC
CDR3: CASSQVPDSTYEQYF
J: TRBJ2-7
size: few
D: -
V: TRBV4-2

DNA: TGTGCCTGGAGTGTACATCGGGGGCCGGGAAACACCATATGTTTT
CDR3: CAWSVHRGPGNTICF
J: TRBJ1-3
size: -
D: -
V: TRBV30

DNA: TGCAGTGCTATTGAGGATAGCAATCAGCCCCAGCATTTT
CDR3: CSAIEDSNQPQHF
J: TRBJ1-5
size: few
D: -
V: TRBV20-1

DNA: TGTGCCACCAGTGATACAGCCTCCGACACAGATACGCAGTATTTT
CDR3: CATSDTASDTDTQYF
J: TRBJ2-3
size: many
D: -
V: TRBV24-1

DNA: TGTGCCAGTACCCCGATAATAGCGGGAGGGAGGGGTAATGAGCAGTTCTTC
CDR3: CASTPIIAGGRGNEQFF
J: TRBJ2-1
size: many
D: TRBD2
V: TRBV19